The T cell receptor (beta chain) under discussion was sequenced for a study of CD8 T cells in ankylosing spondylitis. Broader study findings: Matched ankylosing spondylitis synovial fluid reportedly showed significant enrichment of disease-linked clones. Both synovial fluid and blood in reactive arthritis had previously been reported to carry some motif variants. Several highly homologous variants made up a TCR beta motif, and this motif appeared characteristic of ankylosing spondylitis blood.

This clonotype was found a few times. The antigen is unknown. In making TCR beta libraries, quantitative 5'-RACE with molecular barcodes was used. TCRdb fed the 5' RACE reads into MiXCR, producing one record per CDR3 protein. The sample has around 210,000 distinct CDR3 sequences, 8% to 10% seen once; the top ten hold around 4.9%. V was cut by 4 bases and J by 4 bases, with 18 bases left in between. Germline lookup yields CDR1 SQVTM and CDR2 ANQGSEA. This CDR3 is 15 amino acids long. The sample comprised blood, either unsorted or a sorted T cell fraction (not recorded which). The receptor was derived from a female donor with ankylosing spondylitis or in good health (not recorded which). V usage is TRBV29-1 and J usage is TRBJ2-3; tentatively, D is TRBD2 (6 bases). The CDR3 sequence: CSVGRDSPGADTQYF. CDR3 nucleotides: TGCAGCGTTGGCCGGGACTCCCCCGGGGCAGATACGCAGTATTTT.